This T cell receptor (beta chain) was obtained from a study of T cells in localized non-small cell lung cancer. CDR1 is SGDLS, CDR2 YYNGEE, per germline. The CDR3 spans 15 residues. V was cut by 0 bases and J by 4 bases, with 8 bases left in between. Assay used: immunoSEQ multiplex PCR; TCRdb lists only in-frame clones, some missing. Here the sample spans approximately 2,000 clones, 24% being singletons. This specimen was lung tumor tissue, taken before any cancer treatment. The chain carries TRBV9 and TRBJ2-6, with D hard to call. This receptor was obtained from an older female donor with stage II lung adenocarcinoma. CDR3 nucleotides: TGTGCCAGCAGCGTAGCTTCCTTGGGGGCCAACGTCCTGACTTTC. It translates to CASSVASLGANVLTF.